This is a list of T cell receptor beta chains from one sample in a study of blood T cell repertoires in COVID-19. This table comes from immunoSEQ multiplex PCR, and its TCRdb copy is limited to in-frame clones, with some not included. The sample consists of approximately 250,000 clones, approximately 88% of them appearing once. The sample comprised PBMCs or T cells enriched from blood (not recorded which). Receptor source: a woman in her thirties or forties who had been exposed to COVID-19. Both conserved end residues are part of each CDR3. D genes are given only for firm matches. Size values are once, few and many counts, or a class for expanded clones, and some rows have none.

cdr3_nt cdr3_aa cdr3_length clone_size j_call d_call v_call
TGTGCCAGCAGCCGAGAGGGGACAGGGTCCTACGAGCAGTACTTC CASSREGTGSYEQYF 15 . TRBJ2-7 TRBD1 TRBV11-1
TGTGCCAGCAGCCCTATAGCGGGGCGCACCGGGGAGCTGTTTTTT CASSPIAGRTGELFF 15 . TRBJ2-2 TRBD2 TRBV9
TGTGCCAGCTCACCCTTGACTAGCACAGATACGCAGTATTTT CASSPLTSTDTQYF 14 . TRBJ2-3 . TRBV18
TGTGCCAGGAAGCGGGGACAGGTTAATTCTAACTATGGCTACACCTTC CARKRGQVNSNYGYTF 16 . TRBJ1-2 . TRBV12-1
TGTGCCAGCAGTCGCCTATATAGCAATCAGCCCCAGCATTTT CASSRLYSNQPQHF 14 . TRBJ1-5 . TRBV27
TGTGCCAGCAGTCGGCTCGGGAACACTGAAGCTTTCTTT CASSRLGNTEAFF 13 . TRBJ1-1 . TRBV6-6
TGTGCCAGCACCCCGACAGGGGAAGATTCACCCCTCCACTTT CASTPTGEDSPLHF 14 once TRBJ1-6 TRBD1 TRBV11-3
TGTGCCAGCAGCCCAGGGGGTTCTGGCTACACCTTC CASSPGGSGYTF 12 once TRBJ1-2 TRBD1 TRBV5-6
TGTGCCAGCAGCTTAGTCACAGGGTCTGGGGCCAACGTCCTGACTTTC CASSLVTGSGANVLTF 16 . TRBJ2-6 . TRBV7-2
TGTGCCAGCAGCCTGGGGCAGCAGAATCAGCCCCAGCATTTT CASSLGQQNQPQHF 14 . TRBJ1-5 . TRBV7-9
TGTGCCTGGGGGGTGGGGCTAAGCAATCAGCCCCAGCATTTT CAWGVGLSNQPQHF 14 . TRBJ1-5 . TRBV30
TGCGCCAGCAGCTTGGGATCGCCCGGACTAGACCTCTCCTACGAGCAGTACTTC CASSLGSPGLDLSYEQYF 18 once TRBJ2-7 TRBD2 TRBV5-1
TGTGCCACCAGTGATTCCCCTCTAGCGGAGTACACAGATACGCAGTATTTT CATSDSPLAEYTDTQYF 17 . TRBJ2-3 TRBD2 TRBV24-1
TGTGCCATCAGTGAGTCGACTCAGGGGGCGAACTATGGCTACACCTTC CAISESTQGANYGYTF 16 once TRBJ1-2 TRBD1 TRBV10-3
TGTGCCAGTAGCCACTGGGGGAGGCCGGGACAGGGGGGATCTAGCACAGATACGCAGTATTTT CASSHWGRPGQGGSSTDTQYF 21 . TRBJ2-3 TRBD1 TRBV19
TGTGCCGACTCCGACTCTGGAAACACCATATATTTT CADSDSGNTIYF 12 . TRBJ1-3 . TRBV12-3/TRBV12-4
TGTGCCAGCAGCGGCCGACTAGCGGGGGGTCTAGGAGCTGGGGCCAACGTCCTGACTTTC CASSGRLAGGLGAGANVLTF 20 . TRBJ2-6 TRBD2 TRBV9
TGCAGTGCCGCGGCTGAAGCTTTCTTT CSAAAEAFF 9 . TRBJ1-1 . TRBV20-1
TGTGCCATCAGTGAGTCCGGGACAGGGGGCTCTTCACCCCTCCACTTT CAISESGTGGSSPLHF 16 . TRBJ1-6 TRBD1 TRBV10-3
TGTGCCAGCAGTTTTTTTAAGGGGGTCTACGAGCAGTACTTC CASSFFKGVYEQYF 14 . TRBJ2-7 . TRBV28
TGTGCCAGCAGCTACTCTCGGGTCTCGGGTTCCTATAATTCACCCCTCCACTTT CASSYSRVSGSYNSPLHF 18 . TRBJ1-6 . TRBV7-2
TGCGCCAGCAGCTTGGATGGTTGGGGGGCTGAAGCTTTCTTT CASSLDGWGAEAFF 14 . TRBJ1-1 . TRBV5-1
TGTGCCAGCAGTCCGACAGATCGGGTCTCACCATACGGGTACGGGGGGATGTACTACGAGCAGTACTTC CASSPTDRVSPYGYGGMYYEQYF 23 many TRBJ2-7 TRBD2 TRBV28
TGTGCCAGCCTTTGGGGGACACTCGCCACTGAAGCTTTCTTT CASLWGTLATEAFF 14 few TRBJ1-1 . TRBV7-9
TGTGCCAGCTATGATCCGGGACAGGGACACTATGGCTACACCTTC CASYDPGQGHYGYTF 15 . TRBJ1-2 TRBD1 TRBV6-5
TGTGCCAGCAGCGTAGAATCTTCTGGAAACACCATATATTTT CASSVESSGNTIYF 14 once TRBJ1-3 . TRBV9
TGTGCCAGCAGTGAACTCGGGGTACAGCGGAAACTGTTTTTT CASSELGVQRKLFF 14 . TRBJ1-4 . TRBV2
TGTGCCAGTAGCGTCCGGGACACCACCTATGGCTACACCTTC CASSVRDTTYGYTF 14 . TRBJ1-2 . TRBV19
TGTGCCAGCAGCCCCCGAGTGATTGGGGGCAATTCGAACACTGAAGCTTTCTTT CASSPRVIGGNSNTEAFF 18 . TRBJ1-1 . TRBV5-1
TGTGCCAGCAGCTTAGGCAGGGGTGATAGAAACACCATATATTTT CASSLGRGDRNTIYF 15 . TRBJ1-3 . TRBV7-2
TGTGCCATCAGTGAGTACTGGGGAGGGTCTTATAGCAATCAGCCCCAGCATTTT CAISEYWGGSYSNQPQHF 18 . TRBJ1-5 . TRBV10-3
TGCAGCGTTGATAGGGGCTCGGCAGATACGCAGTATTTT CSVDRGSADTQYF 13 few TRBJ2-3 . TRBV29-1
TGTGCCAGTACCCCTACGGGGTGGGGCACTGAAGCTTTCTTT CASTPTGWGTEAFF 14 . TRBJ1-1 . TRBV19
TGTGCCAGCAGCCCCCACCGGGACTATCTGAACACCGGGGAGCTGTTTTTT CASSPHRDYLNTGELFF 17 few TRBJ2-2 TRBD2 TRBV3-1/TRBV3-2
TGTGCCAGCAGTGCAGGAAGGAACACTGAAGCTTTCTTT CASSAGRNTEAFF 13 . TRBJ1-1 . TRBV6-4
TGTGCCAGCAGCTTAACAGGCGGGGTAAACACCATATATTTT CASSLTGGVNTIYF 14 . TRBJ1-3 . TRBV7-2
TGTGCCAGCAGTTCAACTCCCGGGAGGGAGAGGACTGAAGCTTTCTTT CASSSTPGRERTEAFF 16 . TRBJ1-1 . TRBV28
TGTGCTAGTGGTTTGGAAGAGGGTCAGCCCCAGCATTTT CASGLEEGQPQHF 13 . TRBJ1-5 . TRBV12-5
TGCGCCAGCAGCCCGAGTGGAGAGGCCACCGGGGAGCTGTTTTTT CASSPSGEATGELFF 15 . TRBJ2-2 . TRBV5-1
TGCGCCAGCAGCCAAGCGACCTGGACAGGGGGCCACAATGAGCAGTTCTTC CASSQATWTGGHNEQFF 17 . TRBJ2-1 TRBD1 TRBV4-3
TGTGCCAGCAGTGCGGACAGCTATGAGCAGTTCTTC CASSADSYEQFF 12 . TRBJ2-1 . TRBV12-3/TRBV12-4